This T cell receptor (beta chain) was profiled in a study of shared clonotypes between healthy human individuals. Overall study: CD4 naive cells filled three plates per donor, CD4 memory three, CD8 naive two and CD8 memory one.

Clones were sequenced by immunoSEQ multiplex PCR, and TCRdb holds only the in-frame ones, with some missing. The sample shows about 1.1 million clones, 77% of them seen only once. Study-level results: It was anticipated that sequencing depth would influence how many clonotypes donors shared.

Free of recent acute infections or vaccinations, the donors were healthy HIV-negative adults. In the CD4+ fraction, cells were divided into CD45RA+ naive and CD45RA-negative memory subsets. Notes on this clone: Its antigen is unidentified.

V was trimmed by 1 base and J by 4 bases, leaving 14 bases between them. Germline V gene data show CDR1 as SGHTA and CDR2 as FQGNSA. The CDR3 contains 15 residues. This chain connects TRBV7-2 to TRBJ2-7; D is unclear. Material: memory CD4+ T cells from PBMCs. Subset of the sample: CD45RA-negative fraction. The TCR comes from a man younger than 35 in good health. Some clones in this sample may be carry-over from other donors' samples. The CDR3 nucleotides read TGTGCCAGCAGCTTAGACCACACGAAAGTTTACGAGCAGTACTTC. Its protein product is CASSLDHTKVYEQYF.